This T cell receptor (beta chain) was captured in a study of T cell repertoires in cytomegalovirus infection. About the study: Shared public TCR beta signatures pointed to both CMV infection and a matching HLA type.

General observations from the study: Using cumulative public TCR beta family frequency, the authors identified those who carried CMV together with the relevant HLA. The ex vivo response was dominated by HLA-C-restricted CMV-specific TCR beta clonotypes.

TCRdb passed the reads through MiXCR, listing each CDR3 protein once. Counted here are over 85,000 distinct CDR3 sequences, more than 15% occurring once; the ten biggest clones make up over 8%. CDR1 and CDR2 from the germline V gene are SGHTA and FQGNSA. The CDR3 spans 13 residues. V lost 5 bases, J lost 4 bases, and 10 bases lay in between. This clonotype was seen ten or more times. What it binds is not known. The sequenced material came from PBMCs. The chain recombines TRBV7-2 with TRBJ2-3; a weak D match, TRBD2 (6 bases). The source is a human donor in good health (CMV status not recorded). Some clones in this sample may be carry-over from other donors' samples. The CDR3 here is CASSMTSSDTQYF. CDR3 DNA: TGTGCCAGCAGCATGACTAGTTCAGATACGCAGTATTTT.